This T cell receptor (beta chain) was captured by sequencing in a study of shared T cell receptors in the human thymus. Produced via immunoSEQ multiplex PCR; TCRdb's table is partial and in-frame only. This sample has a few hundred thousand clones; more than 85% occur once, and the top ten carry approximately 0.018%. This CDR3 comprises 16 residues. The V and J ends lost 1 base and 8 bases respectively, with 19 bases between them. Looked up from germline, CDR1 is SGDLS and CDR2 is YYNGEE. The chain combines TRBV9 with TRBJ2-1, with D perhaps TRBD1 or TRBD2 (5 bases each). The sequencing sample was made of thymocytes. The receptor was derived from a human donor. CDR3 residues: CASSVPTGPLSHEQFF. The DNA of the CDR3 is TGTGCCAGCAGCGTACCGACGGGACCCCTCTCCCATGAGCAGTTCTTC.